This TCR beta chain is drawn from a study of vaccination effects on CD4 cells after COVID-19. Study-wide context: Post-vaccine sampling occurred a median 72 days after the second dose. Findings of the study overall: From healthy vaccinees, only 1 of 255 vaccine-induced clones also reacted to common cold coronaviruses.

Note on this clone: Its antigen is undetermined.

In the ViraFEST assay, antigen-specific CD4+ clonotypes were identified by expansion after peptide-pool stimulation. Isolating CD4+ T cells followed more than 9 days of culture. Either the mRNA-1273 or the BNT162b2 vaccine was given to participants as two doses. Nucleocapsid antibody tests were negative, and the vaccine recipients had no prior SARS-CoV-2 infection. Each culture had half its medium swapped for IL-2 medium on days 3 and 7. Libraries were prepared by immunoSEQ multiplex PCR; TCRdb keeps only in-frame clonotypes and omits some of them. This table holds tens of thousands of clones, over 55% found once. Here the sequenced sample was CD4+ T cells from PBMCs cultured with HCoV-NL63 spike peptides, taken after COVID-19 vaccination. This sequence originates from a human donor who received a COVID-19 vaccine.

The CDR3 protein is CASSEWGPRGNTIYF. The CDR3 region has the DNA TGTGCCAGCAGTGAATGGGGGCCCCGAGGAAACACCATATATTTT. V and J are TRBV2 and TRBJ1-3; TRBD1 might be the D (6 bases). The CDR3 runs 15 residues. V shed 2 bases and J shed 4 bases, with 12 bases lying between them. Germline CDR1 SNHLY, CDR2 FYNNEI.